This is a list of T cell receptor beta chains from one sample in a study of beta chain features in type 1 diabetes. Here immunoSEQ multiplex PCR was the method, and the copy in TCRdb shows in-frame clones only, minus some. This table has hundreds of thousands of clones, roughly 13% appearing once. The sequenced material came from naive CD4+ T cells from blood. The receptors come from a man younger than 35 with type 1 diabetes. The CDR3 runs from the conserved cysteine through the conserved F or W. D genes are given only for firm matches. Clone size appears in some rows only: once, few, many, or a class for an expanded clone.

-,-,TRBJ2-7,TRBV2,CASKSGDSSYEQYF,TGTGCCAGCAAATCGGGGGATTCATCCTACGAGCAGTACTTC
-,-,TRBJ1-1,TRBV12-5,CASSRGENTEAFF,TGTGCTTCCTCCCGGGGAGAGAACACTGAAGCTTTCTTT
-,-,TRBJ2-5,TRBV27,CASSFRDRETQYF,TGTGCCAGCAGTTTCAGGGATAGAGAGACCCAGTACTTC
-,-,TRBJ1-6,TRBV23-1,CASSQLWVPLHF,TGCGCCAGCAGTCAATTATGGGTACCCCTCCACTTT
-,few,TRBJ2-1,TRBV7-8,CASSSPDSLEDNEQFF,TGTGCCAGCAGCTCACCAGACAGCCTGGAAGACAATGAGCAGTTCTTC
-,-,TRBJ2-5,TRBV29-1,CSGAQETQYF,TGCAGCGGGGCCCAAGAGACCCAGTACTTC
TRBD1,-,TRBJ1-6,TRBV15,CATRGGPGQGAGLYNSPLHF,TGTGCCACCAGAGGAGGACCAGGACAGGGGGCCGGCCTCTATAATTCACCCCTCCACTTT
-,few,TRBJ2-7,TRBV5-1,CASSLSFEQYF,TGCGCCAGCAGCCTAAGCTTCGAGCAGTACTTC
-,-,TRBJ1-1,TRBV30,CAWSRGGHTEAFF,TGTGCCTGGAGCCGAGGGGGACACACTGAAGCTTTCTTT
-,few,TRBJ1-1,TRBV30,CAWSAEQGNTEAFF,TGTGCCTGGAGTGCAGAACAGGGGAACACTGAAGCTTTCTTT
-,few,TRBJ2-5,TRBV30,CAWSRGDGETQYF,TGTGCCTGGAGTAGGGGCGACGGGGAGACCCAGTACTTC
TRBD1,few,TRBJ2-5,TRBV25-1,CASSELVGQVYFQETQYF,TGTGCCAGCAGTGAATTAGTTGGACAGGTATACTTCCAAGAGACCCAGTACTTC
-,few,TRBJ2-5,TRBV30,CAWSVLVETQYF,TGTGCCTGGAGTGTACTAGTGGAGACCCAGTACTTC
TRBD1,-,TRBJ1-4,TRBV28,CASNPGQGIEKLFF,TGTGCCAGCAACCCGGGACAGGGGATTGAAAAACTGTTTTTT
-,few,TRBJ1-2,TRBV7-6,CASSPQTGGRGYTF,TGTGCCAGCAGCCCCCAGACAGGTGGAAGAGGCTACACCTTC
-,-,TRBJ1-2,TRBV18,CASFQLGETSYGYTF,TGTGCCAGCTTCCAACTGGGAGAAACCTCCTATGGCTACACCTTC
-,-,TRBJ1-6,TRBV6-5,CGSGSLNSPLHF,TGTGGCTCAGGGTCGCTGAATTCACCCCTCCACTTT
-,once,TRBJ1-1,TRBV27,CASSRDTNTEAFF,TGTGCCAGCAGCAGGGACACGAACACTGAAGCTTTCTTT
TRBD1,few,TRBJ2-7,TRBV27,CASSPRDRGNEQYF,TGTGCCAGCAGCCCGCGGGACAGGGGTAACGAGCAGTACTTC
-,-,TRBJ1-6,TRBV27,CASGGATYNSPLHF,TGTGCCAGCGGAGGGGCAACCTATAATTCACCCCTCCACTTT
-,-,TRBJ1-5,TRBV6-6,CASSSSSGAADQPQHF,TGTGCCAGCAGTTCCTCCTCGGGGGCCGCTGATCAGCCCCAGCATTTT
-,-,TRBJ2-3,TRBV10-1,CASSESGTDTQYF,TGCGCCAGCAGTGAGTCGGGAACAGATACGCAGTATTTT
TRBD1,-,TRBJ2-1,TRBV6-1,CASSGDRVLTMRQFF,TGTGCCAGCAGTGGGGACAGGGTTCTTACAATGAGACAGTTCTTC
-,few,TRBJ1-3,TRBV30,CAWSIGSGNTIYF,TGTGCCTGGAGTATCGGCTCTGGAAACACCATATATTTT
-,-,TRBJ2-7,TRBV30,CAWSRELLYEQYF,TGTGCCTGGAGTAGAGAGTTACTCTACGAGCAGTACTTC
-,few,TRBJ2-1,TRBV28,CASLTGWGEQFF,TGTGCCAGCCTCACCGGGTGGGGTGAGCAGTTCTTC
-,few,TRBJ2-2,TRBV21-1,CASNPRDRRLFGTGELFF,TGTGCCAGCAACCCCCGGGACAGGAGGTTGTTTGGCACCGGGGAGCTGTTTTTT
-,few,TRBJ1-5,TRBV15,CATSPAGNQPQHF,TGTGCCACCAGCCCGGCAGGGAATCAGCCCCAGCATTTT
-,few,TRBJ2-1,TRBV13,CASSQGQGIGPWGSYNEQFF,TGTGCCAGCAGCCAAGGGCAGGGGATCGGTCCTTGGGGATCGTACAATGAGCAGTTCTTC
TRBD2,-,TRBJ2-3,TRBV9,CASSAGTSDRDTQYF,TGTGCCAGCAGCGCAGGGACTAGCGATAGAGATACGCAGTATTTT
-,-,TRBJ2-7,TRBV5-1,CASKKGQSPYEQYF,TGCGCCAGCAAAAAAGGGCAGTCCCCCTACGAGCAGTACTTC